These 26 T cell receptor beta chains share one sample of origin, sequenced in a study of vaccination and CD4 T cells after COVID-19 (dated 2022 in TCRdb). Library preparation was by PCR. Instrument on record: Illumina iSeq 100. TCR sequencing of DNA from cultured CD4+ T cells used the Oncomine TCR Beta short-read assay at the Johns Hopkins FTIC core. TCRdb's own reprocessing of the public reads used fastp at Q25 and MiXCR and kept productive beta chains. Merged by CDR3 protein, the rows form single entries marked with the most common genes and DNA. This sample gives about 14,000 distinct CDR3 sequences in total; around 55% of them show up just once. 16% of the sample is held by the ten biggest clonotypes. Taken with the paper, the label for treatment or condition translates to: approximately 10-day PBMC culture with coronavirus spike peptide pools or control peptides (ViraFEST assay). These receptors have no identified antigens.

Source material: CD4+ T cells from blood, cultured in vitro. The source is a human donor who had recovered from COVID-19.

This clonotype was found a few times. The chain employs TRBV20-1 and TRBJ2-7; no definite D call. Per germline, CDR1 DFQATT and CDR2 SNEGSKA (reference sequence). V was shortened by 4 bases and J by 1 base, with 8 bases between the two germline ends. The CDR3 is 12 residues long. CDR3 in DNA: TGCAGTGCTAACAGTGATTCCTACGAGCAGTACTTC. Translating it yields CSANSDSYEQYF.

The V and J genes are TRBV9 and TRBJ1-1; D not resolved. Trimming cost V 0 bases and J 0 bases, with 6 bases left between them. This CDR3 is 14 amino acids long. The germline gives CDR1 SGDLS, CDR2 YYNGEE. The CDR3 reads CASSVERMNTEAFF. In DNA, the CDR3 is TGTGCCAGCAGCGTAGAACGGATGAACACTGAAGCTTTCTTT.

The chain links TRBV7-2 to TRBJ2-4; D is unresolved. Trimming left V 0 bases short and J 3 bases short, with 0 bases between. Per the germline V gene, CDR1 is SGHTA and CDR2 is FQGNSA. This CDR3 has 12 residues. The CDR3 nucleotides are TGTGCCAGCAGCTTAGCCAAAAACATTCAGTACTTC. It encodes CASSLAKNIQYF.

A few counts support this clonotype. This chain links TRBV2 with TRBJ2-5, with a tentative D call TRBD1 (5 bases). The germline CDR1 and CDR2 sequences are SNHLY and FYNNEI. With 6 bases removed from V and 5 bases from J, the gap between germline ends came to 13 bases. The CDR3 is 13 amino acids. For the CDR3, the DNA is TGTGCCAGCAGCTCGGACAATCGGGAGACCCAGTACTTC. Its protein is CASSSDNRETQYF. Variable domain in full (rest from reference TRBV2 and TRBJ2-5): EPEVTQTPSHQVTQMGQEVILRCVPISNHLYFYWYRQILGQKVEFLVSFYNNEISEKSEIFDDQFSVERPDGSNFTLKIRSTKLEDSAMYFCASSSDNRETQYFGPGTRLLVL.

The V and J genes are TRBV7-9 and TRBJ2-7; D is unclear. The CDR3 covers 11 residues. Trimming took off 3 bases at V and 5 bases at J, with 5 bases between the two ends. Looked up from germline, CDR1 is SEHNR and CDR2 is FQNEAQ (reference sequence). The CDR3 loop is CASSFGDEQYF. The CDR3 bases are TGTGCCAGCAGCTTTGGCGACGAGCAGTACTTC. The full variable domain, rest sourced from reference TRBV7-9 and TRBJ2-7, is DTGVSQNPRHKITKRGQNVTFRCDPISEHNRLYWYRQTLGQGPEFLTYFQNEAQLEKSRLLSDRFSAERPKGSFSTLEIQRTEQGDSAMYLCASSFGDEQYFGPGTRLTVT.

V gene TRBV5-1 combines with J gene TRBJ2-7; D not certain. This CDR3 has 14 amino acids. Germline loops: CDR1 SGHRS, CDR2 YFSETQ. Trimming shortened V by 6 bases and J by 0 bases, and 13 bases separated the two germline ends. DNA of the CDR3: TGCGCCAGCACTCAAAGAGGCAACTCCTACGAGCAGTACTTC. Translating it yields CASTQRGNSYEQYF.

J is TRBJ1-4 and V is TRBV27, with D hard to call. The germline V gene has CDR1 MNHEY and CDR2 SMNVEV (reference sequence). V was clipped by 7 bases and J by 2 bases, with 11 bases between them. The CDR3 has 14 residues. CDR3 nucleotide sequence: TGTGCCAGCACCATCCCGCAGACTAATGAAAAACTGTTTTTT. Its translation is CASTIPQTNEKLFF.

This clonotype appeared a few times. The chain employs TRBV20-1 and TRBJ2-3; a weak D match, TRBD2 (6 bases). Germline assignment: CDR1 DFQATT and CDR2 SNEGSKA (reference sequence). The ends were cut back, 6 bases at V and 4 bases at J, with 11 bases in the middle. The CDR3 runs to 12 residues. The CDR3 DNA is TGCAGTGCCTCTGGCGGGGCAGATACGCAGTATTTT. This encodes CSASGGADTQYF.

The chain joins TRBV30 to TRBJ2-5, with TRBD2 matching 14 bases. Germline trimming cut 8 bases from V and 3 bases from J; bases unmatched to any gene: 11. Germline V gives CDR1 GTSNPN, CDR2 SVGIG (reference sequence). The CDR3 is 16 residues long. DNA for the CDR3: TGTGCCGGGGGACTAGCGGGAGTGGGGGCCAAAGAGACCCAGTACTTC. Translating it yields CAGGLAGVGAKETQYF. The complete variable domain, with remaining parts taken from reference TRBV30 and TRBJ2-5, reads SQTIHQWPATLVQPVGSPLSLECTVEGTSNPNLYWYRQAAGRGLQLLFYSVGIGQISSEVPQNLSASRPQDRQFILSSKKLLLSDSGFYLCAGGLAGVGAKETQYFGPGTRLLVL.

This chain links TRBV6-1 with TRBJ2-4, with D unresolved. V lost 2 bases to trimming and J lost 0 bases, with 5 bases between them. Germline-derived CDR1 and CDR2 are MNHNS and SASEGT. The CDR3 loop spans 14 amino acids. The chain's CDR3 is CASSERVAKNIQYF. The CDR3 DNA sequence: TGTGCCAGCAGTGAACGGGTAGCCAAAAACATTCAGTACTTC.

The chain has TRBV20-1 and TRBJ2-7; perhaps TRBD2 as D (6 bases). The CDR3 sequence is 16 residues long. CDR1 is DFQATT, CDR2 SNEGSKA, per germline (reference sequence). V was clipped by 3 bases and J by 0 bases, with 18 bases between them. The CDR3 protein is CSASSLGGTGSYEQYF. In nucleotides, the CDR3 is TGCAGTGCTAGCAGTCTTGGCGGGACGGGCTCCTACGAGCAGTACTTC.

The gene calls are TRBV5-1 and TRBJ2-1, with TRBD2 matching over 7 bases. There are 16 residues in the CDR3. Germline V gene lookup returns CDR1 SGHRS and CDR2 YFSETQ. The V and J ends lost 5 bases and 0 bases, in that order; junction bases with no gene match: 8. The CDR3, as DNA: TGCGCCAGCAGGAGTTTCAGCGGGGTCTCCTACAATGAGCAGTTCTTC. Its protein is CASRSFSGVSYNEQFF.

The J gene is TRBJ1-2, the V gene TRBV12-3 or TRBV12-4, with D unclear. Trimming pared 6 bases from V and 8 bases from J, leaving 16 bases between. The CDR3 is 13 amino acids. CDR3 nucleotides: TGTGCCAGCAGGAAACCCAGTTCTAGGGGCTACACCTTC. Residues: CASRKPSSRGYTF.

The rearrangement uses TRBV7-6 and TRBJ1-5; 9 positions agree with TRBD1. The CDR3 contains 17 residues. In germline, CDR1 is SGHVS, CDR2 FNYEAQ. Trimming cost V 5 bases and J 0 bases; bases outside gene matches: 8. The CDR3 DNA reads as TGTGCCAGCAGCCTAGGGACAGGGCACGATAGCAATCAGCCCCAGCATTTT. As protein: CASSLGTGHDSNQPQHF.

This clonotype was detected only a few times. The rearrangement uses TRBV2 and TRBJ2-3, with 8 bases that match TRBD1. This CDR3 is built from 15 residues. Germline V gives CDR1 SNHLY, CDR2 FYNNEI. V shed 4 bases and J 4 bases; nucleotides not matched to a gene: 7. The CDR3 protein is CASSVEGQGADTQYF. CDR3 coding DNA: TGTGCCAGCAGTGTAGAAGGACAGGGTGCAGATACGCAGTATTTT.

This clonotype was seen more than once but under ten times. V and J are TRBV7-2 and TRBJ2-7; D is unresolved. The CDR3 has 17 residues. Trimming removed 2 bases at V and 5 bases at J, with 22 bases between. The germline V gene encodes CDR1 SGHTA and CDR2 FQGNSA. The CDR3 region has the DNA TGTGCCAGCAGCTTAATGGGGAATGGGGTGGTAGCTGACGAGCAGTACTTC. Amino acid sequence: CASSLMGNGVVADEQYF. The entire variable domain, with the rest obtained from reference TRBV7-2 and TRBJ2-7, is as follows: GAGVSQSPSNKVTEKGKDVELRCDPISGHTALYWYRQSLGQGLEFLIYFQGNSAPDKSGLPSDRFSAERTGGSVSTLTIQRTQQEDSAVYLCASSLMGNGVVADEQYFGPGTRLTVT.

This chain joins TRBV12-3 or TRBV12-4 and TRBJ2-5; no clear D gene. The CDR3 sequence is 12 residues long. The V end lost 0 bases, the J end lost 5 bases, and 4 bases lay between the germline ends. CDR3 bases: TGTGCCAGCAGTTTAGCGCCGGAGACCCAGTACTTC. It codes for CASSLAPETQYF.

This chain links TRBV21-1 with TRBJ2-5; whether TRBD2, the table's D call, matches the DNA was not checked. TRBV21-1 is an annotated pseudogene. This CDR3 has 19 residues. The DNA for the CDR3 is TGTGCCAGCAGCAAAGCTGAAAGGGCTCGCGGGGAGGGGGAAGAGACCCAGTACTTC. Amino acid sequence: CASSKAERARGEGEETQYF.

The chain is built from TRBV28 and TRBJ2-1; D is unclear. The CDR3 loop spans 17 amino acids. From germline, CDR1 is MDHEN and CDR2 SYDVKM. V was cut by 5 bases and J by 2 bases, with 19 bases left in between. CDR3 loop: CASSRPRRRRTYNEQFF. CDR3 sequence (DNA): TGTGCCAGCAGTCGCCCCCGACGGAGACGAACCTACAATGAGCAGTTCTTC.

The chain combines TRBV30 with TRBJ2-7; no definite D call. The CDR3 runs 15 residues. CDR1 is GTSNPN, CDR2 SVGIG, per germline (reference sequence). Between the trimmed V and J ends, which lost 3 bases and 3 bases, there was a span of 18 bases. The CDR3 sequence: CAWSPVGHKSYEQYF. The CDR3 nucleotides are TGTGCCTGGAGCCCCGTCGGGCATAAGAGCTACGAGCAGTACTTC.

A few counts support this clonotype. V is TRBV20-1 and J is TRBJ1-1, with 7 bases identical to TRBD1. Germline-derived CDR1 and CDR2 are DFQATT and SNEGSKA (reference sequence). The CDR3 consists of 14 residues. After removal of 5 bases from V and 1 base from J, the junction contained 7 bases not matched to a gene. The CDR3 loop reads CSAHRGLSNTEAFF. CDR3 coding DNA: TGCAGTGCTCACAGGGGATTGTCGAACACTGAAGCTTTCTTT.

The V and J genes are TRBV2 and TRBJ2-1; no firm D call. V was cut by 5 bases and J by 4 bases, with 12 bases left in between. Looked up from germline, CDR1 is SNHLY and CDR2 is FYNNEI. The CDR3 contains 14 residues. This CDR3 is CASSRRYSYNEQFF. Here the CDR3 DNA reads TGTGCCAGCAGTCGGCGTTACAGTTACAATGAGCAGTTCTTC. Looking up the rest from reference TRBV2 and TRBJ2-1 gives the full variable domain: EPEVTQTPSHQVTQMGQEVILRCVPISNHLYFYWYRQILGQKVEFLVSFYNNEISEKSEIFDDQFSVERPDGSNFTLKIRSTKLEDSAMYFCASSRRYSYNEQFFGPGTRLTVL.

In its sample, this clonotype ranks as large. The V and J genes are TRBV19 and TRBJ1-5; possibly TRBD1 for D (5 bases). V lost 4 bases to trimming and J lost 4 bases, with 14 bases between them. This CDR3 spans 15 amino acids. The germline V gene has CDR1 LNHDA and CDR2 SQIVND (reference sequence). The CDR3 DNA sequence: TGTGCCAGTAGTACCCTCGGGACGCAGAATCAGCCCCAGCATTTT. Translated, it gives CASSTLGTQNQPQHF.

This sequence joins TRBV6-2 or TRBV6-3 and TRBJ2-1; 9 bases fit TRBD2. CDR3 size: 17 residues. The V segment lost 4 bases and the J segment 5 bases; nucleotides outside the gene matches: 12. The germline gives CDR1 MNHEY, CDR2 SVGEGT. This CDR3 is CASSSLSTSGVNNEQFF. In DNA form, the CDR3 reads TGTGCCAGCAGTTCACTCTCGACTAGCGGTGTGAACAATGAGCAGTTCTTC.

This clonotype was counted a single time. The V call is TRBV19, the J call TRBJ2-1; 8 nucleotides align to TRBD2. Losses at the gene ends were 7 bases for V and 6 bases for J; bases not matched to a gene: 14. The CDR3 spans 16 residues. CDR1 is LNHDA and CDR2 is SQIVND in the germline V gene (reference sequence). CDR3 residues: CASKWSGRTGSNEQFF. The CDR3 coding sequence is TGTGCCAGTAAATGGAGCGGGAGAACGGGCAGCAATGAGCAGTTCTTC.

The chain employs TRBV14 and TRBJ2-1; 11 bases fit TRBD2. V trimming: 6 bases; J trimming: 1 base; junction bases outside the gene matches: 5. The CDR3 is made up of 16 amino acids. Germline assignment: CDR1 SGHDN and CDR2 FVKESK. The CDR3 loop is CASRALAGGSYNEQFF. The CDR3 DNA reads as TGTGCCAGCAGAGCCTTAGCGGGAGGGTCCTACAATGAGCAGTTCTTC.